This T cell receptor (beta chain) was identified during a study of control samples from healthy donors and cancer patients. Method: immunoSEQ multiplex PCR; TCRdb's copy keeps in-frame clones and lacks some. The top ten clones hold 45% to 50% of a sample with tens of thousands of clones, over 80% of them seen once. Specimen: blood. The source is a man aged 55 to 70 in good health.

The CDR3 sequence: CASSQDWGSYEQYF. The CDR3 DNA follows: TGTGCCAGCAGCCAAGATTGGGGGTCTTACGAGCAGTACTTC. The chain links TRBV4-2 to TRBJ2-7; perhaps D is TRBD1 or TRBD2 (5 bases each). The CDR3 runs 14 residues. V lost 0 bases to trimming and J lost 4 bases, with 10 bases between them. The germline gives CDR1 LGHNA, CDR2 YNFKEQ.